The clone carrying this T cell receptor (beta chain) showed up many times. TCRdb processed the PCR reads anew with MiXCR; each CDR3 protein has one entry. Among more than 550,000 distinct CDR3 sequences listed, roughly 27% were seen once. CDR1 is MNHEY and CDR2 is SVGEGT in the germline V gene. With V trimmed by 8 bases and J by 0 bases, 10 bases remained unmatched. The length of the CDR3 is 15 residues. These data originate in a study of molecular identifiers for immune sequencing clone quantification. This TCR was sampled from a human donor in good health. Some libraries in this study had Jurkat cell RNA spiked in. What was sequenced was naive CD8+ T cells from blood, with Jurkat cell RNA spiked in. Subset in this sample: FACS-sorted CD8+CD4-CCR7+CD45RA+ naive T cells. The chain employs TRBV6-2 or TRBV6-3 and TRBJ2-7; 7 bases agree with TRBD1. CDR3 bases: TGTGCCAGCCGCCTGACAGGGATCAGCTCCTACGAGCAGTACTTC. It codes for CASRLTGISSYEQYF.